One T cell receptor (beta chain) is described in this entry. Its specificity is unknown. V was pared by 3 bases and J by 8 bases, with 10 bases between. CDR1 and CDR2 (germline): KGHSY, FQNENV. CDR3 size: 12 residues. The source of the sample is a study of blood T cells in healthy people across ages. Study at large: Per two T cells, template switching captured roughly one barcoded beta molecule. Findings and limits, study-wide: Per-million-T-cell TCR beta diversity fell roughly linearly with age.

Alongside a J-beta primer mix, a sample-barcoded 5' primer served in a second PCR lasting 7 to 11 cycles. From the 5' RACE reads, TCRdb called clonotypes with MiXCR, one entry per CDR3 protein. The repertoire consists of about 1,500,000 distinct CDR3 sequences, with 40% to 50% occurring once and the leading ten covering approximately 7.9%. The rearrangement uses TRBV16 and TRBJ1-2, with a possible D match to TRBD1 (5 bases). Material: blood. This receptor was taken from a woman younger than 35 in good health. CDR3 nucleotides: TGTGCCAGCAGCCATAACACAGGCGGCTACACCTTC. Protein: CASSHNTGGYTF.